This TCR beta chain emerged from a study of vaccination and CD4 T cells after COVID-19. About this clonotype itself: Antigen unknown.

The time point was: late sampling 161 to 241 days after vaccination in a few convalescent patients. Described treatment: approximately nine-day PBMC culture with coronavirus spike peptide pools or control peptides (ViraFEST assay). ViraFEST used peptide pools to expand antigen-specific T cells, then sequenced TCRs. The positive PCR dates, which preceded the US Alpha, Beta and Delta variants, fell between March and December 2020. The Oncomine TCR Beta short-read assay sequenced DNA from cultured CD4+ T cells. In TCRdb, the PCR reads were re-called with MiXCR into one record per CDR3 protein. The table records some 17,000 distinct CDR3 sequences, approximately 48% of them present only once. The sample here was CD4+ T cells from blood, cultured in vitro, taken about 7 months after SARS-CoV-2 vaccination. The TCR sequence derives from a human donor who had recovered from COVID-19.

CDR3 DNA sequence: TGCAGTGCTAGTTCAACCAACCAAGAGACCCAGTACTTC. Translated: CSASSTNQETQYF. The V and J genes are TRBV20-1 and TRBJ2-5; no clear D. With 3 bases removed from V and 0 bases from J, the gap between germline ends came to 8 bases. The CDR3 sequence is 13 residues long. CDR1 DFQATT and CDR2 SNEGSKA come from the germline V gene (reference sequence).